What follows are 29 T cell receptor beta chains derived from one specimen sequenced in a study of cytomegalovirus exposure and HLA in healthy donors. It was with 60 Vbeta and 13 Jbeta primers that the PCR ran. The protocol was immunoSEQ multiplex PCR, while the TCRdb copy is restricted to in-frame clones and leaves out a portion. The sample holds about 130,000 clones; around 81% are singletons and the top ten take about 0.63%. The sequencing input was PBMCs. The origin of the receptors is a man aged 18 to 30 in good health and CMV-seronegative.

The V and J genes are TRBV11-2 and TRBJ1-1; a possible D gene is TRBD1 (5 bases). V lost 4 bases to trimming and J lost 3 bases, with 15 bases between them. CDR1 is SGHAT and CDR2 is FQNNGV in the germline V gene. CDR3 length: 15 residues. CDR3 loop: CASSSLFRGYTEAFF. Here the CDR3 DNA reads TGTGCCAGCAGCTCCTTATTTCGGGGGTACACTGAAGCTTTCTTT.

The genes are TRBV7-9 and TRBJ2-7, with D perhaps matching TRBD1 (5 bases). Germline V lookup: CDR1 SEHNR, CDR2 FQNEAQ (reference sequence). CDR3 length equals 13 residues. Between the trimmed V and J ends, which lost 1 base and 5 bases, there was a span of 9 bases. The CDR3 DNA reads TGTGCCAGCAGCTTAGTAACAGGCCACGAGCAGTACTTC. It is translated as CASSLVTGHEQYF.

This rearrangement joins TRBV7-2 to TRBJ2-2; 14 nucleotides agree with TRBD2. Germline V gene lookup returns CDR1 SGHTA and CDR2 FQGNSA. The V gene end was trimmed by 5 bases and the J gene end by 5 bases; junction bases not matched to a gene: 10. The CDR3 runs to 18 residues. CDR3 residues: CASSLTPGLAGVTGELFF. In DNA form, the CDR3 reads TGTGCCAGCAGCCTTACTCCGGGACTAGCGGGGGTAACCGGGGAGCTGTTTTTT. The full variable domain, with the rest looked up from reference TRBV7-2 and TRBJ2-2, is GAGVSQSPSNKVTEKGKDVELRCDPISGHTALYWYRQSLGQGLEFLIYFQGNSAPDKSGLPSDRFSAERTGGSVSTLTIQRTQQEDSAVYLCASSLTPGLAGVTGELFFGEGSRLTVL.

The V gene is TRBV5-6, the J gene TRBJ2-7; no clear D. V gave up 0 bases and J gave up 1 base, with 8 bases separating them. Germline V CDR1 and CDR2: SGHDT, YYEEEE. The CDR3 runs 14 residues. For the CDR3, the DNA is TGTGCCAGCAGCTTGGTATCCAGTTCCTACGAGCAGTACTTC. Its protein product is CASSLVSSSYEQYF.

V gene TRBV9 combines with J gene TRBJ2-7; D unresolved. The CDR3 has 14 residues. The V end lost 3 bases, the J end lost 3 bases, and 13 bases lay between the germline ends. In germline, CDR1 is SGDLS, CDR2 YYNGEE. The CDR3 nucleotides read TGTGCCAGCAGCGATACACATCTTAACTACGAGCAGTACTTC. This sequence encodes CASSDTHLNYEQYF.

This clone was recorded only once. The V call is TRBV7-9, the J call TRBJ2-7; possibly TRBD1 for D (6 bases). CDR3 length equals 14 residues. CDR1 is SEHNR and CDR2 is FQNEAQ in the germline V gene (reference sequence). V lost 7 bases and J lost 6, with 19 bases in between. For the CDR3, the DNA is TGTGCCAGCAACGCCGGGACAAGCGGTATCGAGCAGTACTTC. Its translation: CASNAGTSGIEQYF.

J is TRBJ1-2 and V is TRBV13; 7 nucleotides align to TRBD1. With V trimmed by 5 bases and J by 2 bases, 8 bases remained unmatched. The germline V gene has CDR1 PRHDT and CDR2 FYEKMQ (reference sequence). There are 15 residues in the CDR3. The CDR3 here is CASSMGTEQNYGYTF. In nucleotides, the CDR3 is TGTGCCAGCAGCATGGGGACAGAACAAAACTATGGCTACACCTTC.

V and J are TRBV6-6 and TRBJ2-5, with D unclear. V lost 2 bases, J lost 5 bases, and 12 bases lay in between. The germline V gene encodes CDR1 MNHNY and CDR2 SVGAGI (reference sequence). The CDR3 is 14 amino acids. In DNA, the CDR3 is TGTGCCAGCAGTTACCGGCAGTCCGGGGAGACCCAGTACTTC. Protein product: CASSYRQSGETQYF.

The V call is TRBV18, the J call TRBJ2-2, with unresolved D. V lost 6 bases and J 4 bases, leaving 12 bases between the germline ends. In germline, CDR1 is KGHSH, CDR2 LQKENI. The length of the CDR3 is 14 residues. DNA for the CDR3: TGTGCCAGCTCCCCGAGGCACCCCACCGGGGAGCTGTTTTTT. This encodes CASSPRHPTGELFF.

Only a few counts were recorded for this clone. CDR3 amino acids: CASSPAGFGQPQHF. CDR3 DNA: TGTGCCAGCAGCCCGGCGGGGTTCGGTCAGCCCCAGCATTTT. The chain employs TRBV7-9 and TRBJ1-5; D gene uncertain. The CDR3 length is 14 residues. Trimming removed 5 bases at V and 6 bases at J, with 14 bases between. Germline values: CDR1 SEHNR, CDR2 FQNEAQ (reference sequence).

The rearrangement joins TRBV5-1 to TRBJ2-1; maybe TRBD1 (5 bases). Germline CDR1 and CDR2: SGHRS and YFSETQ. CDR3 size: 12 residues. V was cut by 3 bases and J by 12 bases, with 13 bases left in between. CDR3 DNA sequence: TGCGCCAGCAGCTCCTTAGGGGAAGGGCAGTTCTTC. Encoded protein: CASSSLGEGQFF.

This CDR3 reads CASSLSGINTGELFF. The CDR3 coding sequence is TGTGCCAGCAGTTTGTCAGGGATCAACACCGGGGAGCTGTTTTTT. The chain has TRBV28 and TRBJ2-2; D might be TRBD1 (5 bases). Germline loops: CDR1 MDHEN, CDR2 SYDVKM. V was trimmed by 3 bases and J by 2 bases, leaving 10 bases between them. The CDR3 sequence is 15 residues long.

This sequence joins TRBV11-3 and TRBJ1-1; 8 positions agree with TRBD1. CDR1 and CDR2 (germline): SGHNT, YENEEA. This CDR3 spans 14 amino acids. J lost 4 bases, V lost 6 bases, and 7 bases had no gene match. CDR3 sequence: CASSHGQGSTEAFF. For the CDR3, the DNA is TGTGCCAGCAGTCACGGACAGGGAAGCACTGAAGCTTTCTTT.

The rearrangement uses TRBV7-9 and TRBJ1-2; D not resolved. V was trimmed by 1 base and J by 8 bases, leaving 8 bases between them. Germline V lookup: CDR1 SEHNR, CDR2 FQNEAQ (reference sequence). The CDR3 length is 12 residues. CDR3 in amino acids: CASSLGGLGYTF. DNA of the CDR3: TGTGCCAGCAGCTTAGGAGGGCTAGGCTACACCTTC.

The chain carries TRBV5-4 and TRBJ1-6, with 10 positions matching TRBD1. The germline gives CDR1 SGHNT, CDR2 YYREEE (reference sequence). The CDR3 has 15 residues. Trimming at V came to 5 bases and at J to 8 bases, leaving 7 bases not matched to a gene. The CDR3 DNA is TGTGCCAGCAGGGGGACAGGGGCGGGCGATTCACCCCTCCACTTT. As protein: CASRGTGAGDSPLHF.

The chain employs TRBV7-9 and TRBJ1-4; D call uncertain. V gave up 6 bases and J gave up 5 bases, with 25 bases separating them. This CDR3 spans 18 amino acids. Looked up from germline, CDR1 is SEHNR and CDR2 is FQNEAQ (reference sequence). The CDR3, as DNA: TGTGCCAGCAGTCGTATACTTGAACCGGGAAGGAGGAATGAAAAACTGTTTTTT. Translating it yields CASSRILEPGRRNEKLFF.

The table lists this clone with a few counts. The chain carries TRBV15 and TRBJ1-1; 9 positions agree with TRBD1. CDR3 length: 14 amino acids. The V gene end was trimmed by 5 bases and the J gene end by 5 bases; junction bases not matched to a gene: 6. Germline CDR1 LNHNV, CDR2 YYDKDF (reference sequence). For the CDR3, the DNA is TGTGCCACCAGCGGATGGACAGGGGTAACTGAAGCTTTCTTT. Its translation is CATSGWTGVTEAFF.

V gene TRBV4-3 combines with J gene TRBJ2-5; 8 positions agree with TRBD2. The CDR3 has 17 amino acids. Germline V CDR1 and CDR2: LGHNA, YSLEER. The V segment lost 0 bases and the J segment 1 base; nucleotides outside the gene matches: 7. The CDR3 loop is CASSQELAGRPQETQYF. The CDR3 coding sequence is TGCGCCAGCAGCCAAGAGTTAGCGGGGCGACCCCAAGAGACCCAGTACTTC.

The chain recombines TRBV19 with TRBJ1-5; 7 bases map to TRBD1. This CDR3 contains 14 residues. V shed 5 bases and J 8 bases; nucleotides not matched to a gene: 9. Germline lookup yields CDR1 LNHDA and CDR2 SQIVND (reference sequence). The CDR3 loop reads CASSFGGTAEPQHF. CDR3 sequence (DNA): TGTGCCAGTAGTTTCGGCGGGACAGCTGAGCCCCAGCATTTT.

The chain employs TRBV30 and TRBJ1-2; D might be TRBD1 (6 bases). V shed 4 bases and J shed 0 bases, with 15 bases lying between them. Looked up from germline, CDR1 is GTSNPN and CDR2 is SVGIG (reference sequence). The CDR3 is made up of 15 amino acids. The chain's CDR3 is CAWNPGTPANYGYTF. The CDR3 DNA sequence: TGTGCCTGGAACCCCGGGACACCTGCTAACTATGGCTACACCTTC.

This rearrangement joins TRBV2 to TRBJ1-1; no definite D call. Between the trimmed V and J ends, which lost 6 bases and 2 bases, there was a span of 10 bases. CDR1 is SNHLY, CDR2 FYNNEI, per germline. This CDR3 is built from 13 residues. As DNA, the CDR3 is TGTGCCAGCAGGCCTCGAGTCAACACTGAAGCTTTCTTT. It yields the protein CASRPRVNTEAFF.

This rearrangement joins TRBV5-1 to TRBJ2-2, with 7 bases lining up with TRBD1. The CDR3 runs to 12 residues. Germline V gene lookup returns CDR1 SGHRS and CDR2 YFSETQ. V gave up 4 bases and J gave up 7 bases; unmatched junction bases: 1. Here the CDR3 reads CASSRDSGELFF. In DNA, the CDR3 is TGCGCCAGCAGCCGGGACAGCGGGGAGCTGTTTTTT.

The chain has TRBV7-6 and TRBJ2-5; the match to TRBD2 covers 12 bases. Germline assignment: CDR1 SGHVS and CDR2 FNYEAQ. This CDR3 region has 16 residues. The junction had 8 bases not matched to a gene; V was cut back by 5 bases and J by 4 bases. The CDR3 region is CASSVRTSGDGETQYF. As DNA, the CDR3 is TGTGCCAGCAGCGTACGGACTAGCGGGGACGGAGAGACCCAGTACTTC.

The V and J genes are TRBV6-5 and TRBJ1-6; possible D gene TRBD1, 5 bases. The V and J ends lost 4 bases and 9 bases respectively, with 13 bases between them. The CDR3 is 14 amino acids. CDR1 is MNHEY and CDR2 is SVGAGI in the germline V gene. CDR3: CASSLDSLSSPLHF. CDR3 DNA: TGTGCCAGCAGTTTAGACAGCTTGAGTTCACCCCTCCACTTT.

J is TRBJ2-1 and V is TRBV18, with 8 bases identical to TRBD2. V shed 3 bases and J 9 bases; nucleotides not matched to a gene: 7. From germline, CDR1 is KGHSH and CDR2 LQKENI. The CDR3 contains 14 residues. As DNA, the CDR3 is TGTGCCAGCTCACCCCTGGGACTAGTTGGTGAGCAGTTCTTC. Translating it yields CASSPLGLVGEQFF.

In its sample, this clone was seen a few times. V and J are TRBV28 and TRBJ2-3; TRBD2 aligns across 7 bases. The ends lost 5 bases at V and 5 bases at J; junction bases unmatched: 7. This CDR3 contains 14 residues. Germline CDR1 and CDR2: MDHEN and SYDVKM. The CDR3 DNA reads TGTGCCAGCAGTCGTCCGGGGGGAGGAGATACGCAGTATTTT. Encoded protein: CASSRPGGGDTQYF. The complete variable domain, with remaining parts taken from reference TRBV28 and TRBJ2-3, reads DVKVTQSSRYLVKRTGEKVFLECVQDMDHENMFWYRQDPGLGLRLIYFSYDVKMKEKGDIPEGYSVSREKKERFSLILESASTNQTSMYLCASSRPGGGDTQYFGPGTRLTVL.

This chain uses TRBV2 with TRBJ1-1; 7 bases line up with TRBD1. The V gene end was trimmed by 4 bases and the J gene end by 2 bases; junction bases not matched to a gene: 1. This CDR3 region has 13 residues. Germline values: CDR1 SNHLY, CDR2 FYNNEI. The CDR3 bases are TGTGCCAGCAGTGGACAGGGCAACACTGAAGCTTTCTTT. Protein sequence: CASSGQGNTEAFF.

The chain couples TRBV7-8 to TRBJ2-5; D gene uncertain. The CDR3 is 14 amino acids. The germline gives CDR1 SGHVS, CDR2 FQNEAQ. V gave up 3 bases and J gave up 5 bases, with 13 bases separating them. The CDR3 sequence: CASSFVTLGETQYF. The CDR3 bases are TGTGCCAGCAGCTTCGTGACTCTTGGGGAGACCCAGTACTTC.

The V call is TRBV6-5, the J call TRBJ1-1, with D tentatively TRBD1 (5 bases). Deletions cut 6 bases from V and 11 bases from J, with 13 bases between. CDR3 size: 11 residues. Germline assignment: CDR1 MNHEY and CDR2 SVGAGI. This CDR3 is CASRRGPVAFF. CDR3 DNA sequence: TGTGCCAGCAGGCGGGGACCGGTGGCTTTCTTT.